Given below is one TCR beta chain in context. Its cognate antigen is unknown. This entry belongs to a study of T-cell memory formation after mild COVID-19. TCRdb ran MiXCR on the 5' RACE reads and lists one entry per CDR3 protein. The sample records over 400,000 distinct CDR3 sequences, roughly a quarter being singletons. Broader study findings: Mainly CM and EM harbored the contracting CD4+ clones; mainly EMRA harbored the CD8+ ones.

Trimming cost V 3 bases and J 4 bases, with 17 bases left between them. The CDR3 totals 16 residues. Germline assignment: CDR1 KGHDR and CDR2 SFDVKD. The TCR was taken from an adult woman who had mild COVID-19 (a few samples of this study predate the infection). Cell type and time point are not known. V and J are TRBV24-1 and TRBJ2-5, with D possibly matching TRBD2 (7 bases). The sample taken for sequencing was PBMCs or a T cell subset sorted from them (not recorded which). This chain's CDR3 is CATSDPRRGRGETQYF. The CDR3, as DNA: TGTGCCACCAGTGATCCCCGGCGGGGGCGCGGAGAGACCCAGTACTTC.